This T cell receptor (beta chain) originates from a study of blood T cell repertoires in COVID-19. Study details: T cells, B-cell-depleted T cells, or PBMCs provided the cDNA or gDNA that served as material.

The authors' processing: Using reference gene primer amplification, nucleated cell counts were estimated. The assay was immunoSEQ multiplex PCR, and TCRdb's table has in-frame clones only and misses some. That table gives V, J and clone size, and the DNA gave D and trimming. In the table there are approximately 200,000 clones, 84% of which are singletons. CDR1 is SGHKS and CDR2 is YYEKEE in the germline V gene (reference sequence). V shed 2 bases and J shed 5 bases, with 13 bases lying between them. This CDR3 contains 14 residues. Patients in Seattle were enrolled during active infection, then followed longitudinally.

The V call is TRBV5-5, the J call TRBJ1-2, with D perhaps TRBD1 (6 bases). Sample: peripheral blood. The receptor's source is an elderly woman with COVID-19, enrolled during active disease. The CDR3 nucleotides read TGTGCCAGCAGCTTTGATGGGACACCATATGGCTACACCTTC. It is translated as CASSFDGTPYGYTF. The full variable domain, with the rest looked up from reference TRBV5-5 and TRBJ1-2, is DAGVTQSPTHLIKTRGQQVTLRCSPISGHKSVSWYQQVLGQGPQFIFQYYEKEERGRGNFPDRFSARQFPNYSSELNVNALLLGDSALYLCASSFDGTPYGYTFGSGTRLTVV.